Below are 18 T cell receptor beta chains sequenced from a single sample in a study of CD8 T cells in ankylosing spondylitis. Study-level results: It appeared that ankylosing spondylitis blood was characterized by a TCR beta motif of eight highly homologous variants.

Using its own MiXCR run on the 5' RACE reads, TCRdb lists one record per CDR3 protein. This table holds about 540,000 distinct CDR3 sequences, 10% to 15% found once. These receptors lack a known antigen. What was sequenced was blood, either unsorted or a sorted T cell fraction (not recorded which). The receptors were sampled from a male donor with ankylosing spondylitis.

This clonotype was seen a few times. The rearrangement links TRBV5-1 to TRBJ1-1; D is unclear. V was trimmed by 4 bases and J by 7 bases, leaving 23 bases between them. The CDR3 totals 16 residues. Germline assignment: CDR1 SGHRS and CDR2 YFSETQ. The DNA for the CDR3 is TGCGCCAGCAGCCCGTGGCCCGAGGTTTACTTGGGTGAAGCTTTCTTT. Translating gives CASSPWPEVYLGEAFF.

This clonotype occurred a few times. CDR3 loop: CSVGFSGANVLTF. Written as DNA, the CDR3 is TGCAGCGTGGGATTCTCTGGGGCCAACGTCCTGACTTTC. This chain links TRBV29-1 with TRBJ2-6, with no clear D. V dropped 6 bases and J dropped 0 bases, with 6 bases sitting between them. In germline, CDR1 is SQVTM, CDR2 ANQGSEA. The CDR3 contains 13 residues.

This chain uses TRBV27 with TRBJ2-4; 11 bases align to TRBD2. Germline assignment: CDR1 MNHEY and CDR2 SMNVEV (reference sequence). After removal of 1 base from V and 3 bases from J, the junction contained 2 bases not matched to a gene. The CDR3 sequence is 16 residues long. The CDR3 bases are TGTGCCAGCAGTTTATTAGCGGGGGGGGGCAAAAACATTCAGTACTTC. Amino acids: CASSLLAGGGKNIQYF.

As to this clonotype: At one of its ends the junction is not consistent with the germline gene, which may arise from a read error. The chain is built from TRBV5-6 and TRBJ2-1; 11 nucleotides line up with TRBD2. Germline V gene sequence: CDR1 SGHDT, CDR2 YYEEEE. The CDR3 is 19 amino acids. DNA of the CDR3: TGTGCCATCAGCCCCCCGGGCCTAGCGGGAGGCCTCTCCTACAATGAGCAGTTCTTC. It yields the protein CAISPPGLAGGLSYNEQFF.

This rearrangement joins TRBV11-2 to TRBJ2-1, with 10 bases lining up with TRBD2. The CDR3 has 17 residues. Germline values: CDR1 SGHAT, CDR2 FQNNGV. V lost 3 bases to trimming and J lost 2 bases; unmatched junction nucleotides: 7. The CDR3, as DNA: TGTGCCAGCAGCTTGGTTAGCGGGAGGTCGCCCTACAATGAGCAGTTCTTC. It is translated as CASSLVSGRSPYNEQFF.

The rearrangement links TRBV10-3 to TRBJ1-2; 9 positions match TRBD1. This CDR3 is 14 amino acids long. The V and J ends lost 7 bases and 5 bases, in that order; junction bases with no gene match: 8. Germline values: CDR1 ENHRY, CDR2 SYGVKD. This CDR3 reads CAINNGQGIYGYTF. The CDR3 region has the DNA TGTGCCATCAACAATGGACAGGGGATTTATGGCTACACCTTC.

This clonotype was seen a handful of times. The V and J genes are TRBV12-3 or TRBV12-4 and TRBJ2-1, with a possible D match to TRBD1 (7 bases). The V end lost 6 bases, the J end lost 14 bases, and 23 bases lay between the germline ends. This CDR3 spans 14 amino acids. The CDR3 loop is CASRSDRVGGEKFF. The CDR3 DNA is TGTGCCAGCAGGTCCGACAGGGTAGGAGGGGAGAAGTTCTTC.

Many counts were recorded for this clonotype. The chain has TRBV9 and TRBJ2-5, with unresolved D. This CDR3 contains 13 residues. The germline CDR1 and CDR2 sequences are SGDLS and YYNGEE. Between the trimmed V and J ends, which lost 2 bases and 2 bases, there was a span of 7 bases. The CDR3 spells CASSVTPQETQYF. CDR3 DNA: TGTGCCAGCAGCGTCACACCTCAAGAGACCCAGTACTTC.

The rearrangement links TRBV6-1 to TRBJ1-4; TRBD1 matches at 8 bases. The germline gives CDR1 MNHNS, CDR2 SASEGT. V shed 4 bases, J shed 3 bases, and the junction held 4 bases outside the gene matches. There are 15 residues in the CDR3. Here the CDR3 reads CASSAQGAANEKLFF. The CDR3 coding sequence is TGTGCCAGCAGTGCGCAGGGGGCAGCTAATGAAAAACTGTTTTTT.

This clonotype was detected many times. The CDR3 here is CSVEIRPPSYEQYF. CDR3 nucleotides: TGCAGCGTTGAAATCAGGCCTCCCTCCTACGAGCAGTACTTC. The chain employs TRBV29-1 and TRBJ2-7; D is uncertain. The CDR3 has 14 amino acids. The V and J ends lost 2 bases and 0 bases respectively, with 11 bases between them. The V gene's germline CDR1 is SQVTM and CDR2 ANQGSEA.

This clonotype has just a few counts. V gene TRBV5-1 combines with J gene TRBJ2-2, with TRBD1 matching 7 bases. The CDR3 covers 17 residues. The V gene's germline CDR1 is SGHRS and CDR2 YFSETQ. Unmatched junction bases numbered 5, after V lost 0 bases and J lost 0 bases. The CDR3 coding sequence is TGCGCCAGCAGCTTGGAGCCGGGACAGACGAACACCGGGGAGCTGTTTTTT. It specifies CASSLEPGQTNTGELFF.

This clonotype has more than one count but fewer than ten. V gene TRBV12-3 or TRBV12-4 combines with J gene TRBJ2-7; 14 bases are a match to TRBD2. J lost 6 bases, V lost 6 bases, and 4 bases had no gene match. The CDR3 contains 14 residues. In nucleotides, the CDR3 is TGTGCCAGCAGGGACGGACTAGCGGGAGGCGAGCAGTACGTC. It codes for CASRDGLAGGEQYV.

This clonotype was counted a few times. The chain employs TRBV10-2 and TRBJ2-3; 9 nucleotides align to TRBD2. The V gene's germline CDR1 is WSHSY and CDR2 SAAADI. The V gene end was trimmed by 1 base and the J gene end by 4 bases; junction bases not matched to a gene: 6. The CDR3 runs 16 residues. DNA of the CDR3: TGCGCCAGCAGTGAGTTAGCTAGCGGGATTGCAGATACGCAGTATTTT. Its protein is CASSELASGIADTQYF.

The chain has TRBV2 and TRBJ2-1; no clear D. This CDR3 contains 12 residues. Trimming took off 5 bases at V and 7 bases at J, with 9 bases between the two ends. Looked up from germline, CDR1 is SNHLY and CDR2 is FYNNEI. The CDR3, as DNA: TGTGCCAGCAGTCCCGGCGAGAATGAGCAGTTCTTC. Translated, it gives CASSPGENEQFF.

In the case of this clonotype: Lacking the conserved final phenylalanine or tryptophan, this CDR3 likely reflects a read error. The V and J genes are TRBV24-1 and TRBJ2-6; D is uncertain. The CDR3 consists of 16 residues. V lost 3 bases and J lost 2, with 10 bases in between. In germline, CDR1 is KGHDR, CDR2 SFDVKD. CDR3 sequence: CATSDKTKAGANVLTS. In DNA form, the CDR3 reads TGTGCCACCAGTGATAAAACTAAGGCTGGGGCCAACGTCCTGACTTCC.

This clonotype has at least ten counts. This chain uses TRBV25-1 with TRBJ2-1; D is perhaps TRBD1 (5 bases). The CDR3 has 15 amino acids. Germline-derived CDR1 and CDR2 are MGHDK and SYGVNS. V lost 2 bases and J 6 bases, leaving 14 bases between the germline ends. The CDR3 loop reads CASSETAGYPNEQFF. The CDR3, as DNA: TGTGCCAGCAGTGAAACGGCAGGGTACCCCAATGAGCAGTTCTTC.

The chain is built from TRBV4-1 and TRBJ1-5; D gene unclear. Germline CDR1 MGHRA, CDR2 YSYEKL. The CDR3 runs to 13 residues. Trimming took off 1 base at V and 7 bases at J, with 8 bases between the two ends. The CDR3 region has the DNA TGCGCCAGCAGCCAAGCGGTTAGCCAGCCCCAGCATTTT. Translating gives CASSQAVSQPQHF.

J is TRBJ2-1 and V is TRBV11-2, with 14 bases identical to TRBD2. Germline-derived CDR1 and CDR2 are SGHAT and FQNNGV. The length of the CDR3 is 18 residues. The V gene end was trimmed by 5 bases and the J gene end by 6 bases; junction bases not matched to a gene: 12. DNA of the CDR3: TGTGCCAGCAGCAATCGACTAGCGGGAGGGCCTTCCCCCAATGAGCAGTTCTTC. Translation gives CASSNRLAGGPSPNEQFF.